This T cell receptor beta chain was captured in a study of cytomegalovirus exposure and HLA in healthy donors. Healthy bone marrow donors made up the donors. 60 Vbeta and 13 Jbeta primers were used in PCR. Repertoires were generated with immunoSEQ multiplex PCR, while TCRdb's copy carries only in-frame clones and drops some. The sample records roughly 140,000 clones, 73% being singletons. Germline V gene lookup returns CDR1 GTSNPN and CDR2 SVGIG (reference sequence). The CDR3 has 15 amino acids. V was clipped by 1 base and J by 4 bases, with 15 bases between them. The sample taken for sequencing was PBMCs. The TCR was taken from a human donor in good health. The V gene is TRBV30, the J gene TRBJ2-3; D might be TRBD2 (7 bases). The CDR3 DNA sequence: TGTGCCTGGAGTGCTCATAGGGGGGGGCCAGATACGCAGTATTTT. Its translation: CAWSAHRGGPDTQYF.